Listed here is a single TCR beta chain. Which antigen it targets is not known. Base-call qualities are not available, and no considerably larger clone is one nucleotide away. This sample was sequenced with an Illumina HiSeq 1500. TCRdb's own reprocessing of the public reads used fastp at Q25 and MiXCR and kept productive beta chains. Every entry covers one CDR3 protein and lists the most common genes and DNA from its rows. In all, the sample holds nearly 70,000 distinct CDR3 sequences, and approximately 22% of those were seen once. The biggest ten clones account for roughly 80% of the sample. The sample comes from a study of T cell repertoires in cytomegalovirus infection (dated by TCRdb to between 2018 and 2020). A note on the overall study: Donor HLA type was relevant to the analysis, because carriage of CMV infection together with the matching HLA type was indicated by public TCR beta signatures.

V is clipped by 3 bases and J by 1 base, and the sequence between their germline boundaries is 14 bases long. Via the germline V gene (reference sequence), CDR1 is GTSNPN and CDR2 SVGIG. The CDR3 measures 15 amino acids from cysteine to phenylalanine. Kept here is only the CDR3 DNA, which spans 45 bases and is read in frame from base 1. What the study reported, not specific to this receptor: The ex vivo response was dominated by HLA-C-restricted CMV-specific TCR beta clonotypes, and the single most frequent clonotype in two of eight donors was supplied by these HLA-C-restricted clonotypes. Cumulative frequency of public TCR beta family members discriminated carriers of CMV infection plus the relevant HLA type in this cohort and an independent approximately 340-donor cohort.

This chain is built from TRBV30 and TRBJ2-3; confidence is insufficient to name the D gene. Sequences were obtained from PBMCs, sequenced either directly or after in vitro stimulation (not recorded which). This clonotype originated in a human donor in good health (CMV status not recorded). Some clones in this sample may be carry-over from other donors' samples. The DNA sequence is given as TGTGCCTGGAGAGACGAGAACGAGGGCACAGATACGCAGTATTTT. Its translation is CAWRDENEGTDTQYF.